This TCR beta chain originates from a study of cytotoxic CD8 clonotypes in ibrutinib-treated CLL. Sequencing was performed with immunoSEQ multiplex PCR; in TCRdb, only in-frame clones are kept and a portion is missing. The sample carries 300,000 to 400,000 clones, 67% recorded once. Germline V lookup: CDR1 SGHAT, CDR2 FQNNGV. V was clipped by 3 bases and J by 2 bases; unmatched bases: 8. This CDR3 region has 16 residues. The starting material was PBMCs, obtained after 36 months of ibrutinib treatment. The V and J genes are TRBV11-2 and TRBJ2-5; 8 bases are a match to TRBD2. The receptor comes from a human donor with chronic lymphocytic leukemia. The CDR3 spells CASSFWRGELQETQYF. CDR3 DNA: TGTGCCAGCAGCTTTTGGCGGGGGGAACTACAAGAGACCCAGTACTTC.